The rows below give T cell receptor beta chains drawn from one sample of a study of cytomegalovirus exposure and HLA in healthy donors. Libraries were prepared by immunoSEQ multiplex PCR; TCRdb keeps only in-frame clonotypes and omits some of them. The repertoire consists of over 95,000 clones, with over 60% occurring once and the leading ten covering approximately 11%. The sequenced sample consisted of PBMCs. These receptors came from a man aged 40-50 years in good health and CMV-seropositive. The CDR3 runs from the conserved cysteine through the conserved F or W. The order of the fields is clone size, V gene, J gene, D gene, CDR3 DNA, CDR3 protein. A D gene is named only where the DNA matches it firmly. Clone size is given for some rows only: seen once, a few or many times, or a class if the clone is expanded.

>NA|TRBV4-1|TRBJ1-4|TRBD1
TGCGCCAGCAGTTTAAAGCCCGGCGGGACAGACTTTAATGAAAAACTGTTTTTT
CASSLKPGGTDFNEKLFF
>NA|TRBV28|TRBJ2-2|NA
TGTGCCAGCAGATGGGCCACCTCGGCCTCCACCGGGGAGCTGTTTTTT
CASRWATSASTGELFF
>NA|TRBV7-9|TRBJ2-2|NA
TGTGCCAGCAGCTCAAGGACAGAGGACACCGGGGAGCTGTTTTTT
CASSSRTEDTGELFF
>once|TRBV27|TRBJ2-2|TRBD2
TGTGTCAGCAGTGATGCCGGGACTACCACCTCCGGGGAGCTGTTTTTT
CVSSDAGTTTSGELFF
>once|TRBV7-2|TRBJ2-3|TRBD1
TGTGCCAGCAGCTTATCCAAACCGGGACAGGGATTAAATACGCAGTATTTT
CASSLSKPGQGLNTQYF
>NA|TRBV27|TRBJ1-6|NA
TGTGCCAGCAGTCCCAGGGCAGACACCTATAATTCACCCCTCCACTTT
CASSPRADTYNSPLHF
>NA|TRBV12-5|TRBJ2-5|NA
TGTGCTAGTGGTTTGGGGACATTGGGTCGGGAGACCCAGTACTTC
CASGLGTLGRETQYF
>once|TRBV28|TRBJ2-3|NA
TGTGCCAGCAGTTTAGGCGGAAGCACAGATACGCAGTATTTT
CASSLGGSTDTQYF
>NA|TRBV4-1|TRBJ1-1|TRBD1
TGCGCCAGCAGCCAGGCTGGGACAGGGGTGAACACTGAAGCTTTCTTT
CASSQAGTGVNTEAFF
>NA|TRBV2|TRBJ1-6|NA
TGTGCCAGCAGACAGGGTTCACCCCTCCACTTT
CASRQGSPLHF
>once|TRBV27|TRBJ1-5|NA
TGTGCCAGCAGTTTAGCGGGGGGCCAGCCCCAGCATTTT
CASSLAGGQPQHF
>NA|TRBV7-9|TRBJ1-5|TRBD1
TGTTCCAGCAGCTTAGCGGAGGGACAGGGGGCGAGCAATCAGCCCCAGCATTTT
CSSSLAEGQGASNQPQHF
>few|TRBV7-3|TRBJ1-2|TRBD1
TGTGCCAGCAGCTCGGACAGGGTTGGCTATGGCTACACCTTC
CASSSDRVGYGYTF
>NA|TRBV7-2|TRBJ2-7|NA
TGTGCCAGCAGCTTAGTATTAATCGAGCAGTACTTC
CASSLVLIEQYF
>NA|TRBV7-9|TRBJ1-3|NA
TGTGCCAGCAGCTTAACAGGTTTAGCTGGAAACACCATATATTTT
CASSLTGLAGNTIYF